This T cell receptor (beta chain) was sequenced during a study of blood T cells in healthy people across ages. The germline V and J ends were trimmed by 3 bases and 1 base, with 11 bases remaining between them. There are 14 residues in the CDR3. Germline V CDR1 and CDR2: DFQATT, SNEGSKA (reference sequence). Primed by a sample-barcoded 5' primer and a J-beta primer mix, a second PCR proceeded for 7 to 11 cycles. TCRdb ran MiXCR on the 5' RACE reads and lists one entry per CDR3 protein. The sample holds more than 800,000 distinct CDR3 sequences, around 28% seen once. V and J are TRBV20-1 and TRBJ2-3, with D hard to call. The TCR originated in a woman over 75 in good health. Sequenced input: blood. This CDR3 is CSASIGVGTDTQYF. CDR3 nucleotide sequence: TGCAGTGCTAGTATTGGAGTTGGCACAGATACGCAGTATTTT.